A selection of T cell receptor beta chains follows, all from one sample in a study of T cell responses to AZD1222 COVID-19 vaccine. Generated by immunoSEQ multiplex PCR, the TCRdb table keeps only in-frame clones and is missing some. The sample gives around 15,000 clones, 60% to 85% of which show up once; 12% to 15% is in the top ten. The specimen comprised peripheral blood, sampled 28 days after the second AZD1222 dose. The source of these receptors is an adult who received the AZD1222 COVID-19 vaccine. Each CDR3 is given with its conserved first and last residue. D genes are given only for firm matches. Not every row has a clone size; where given, it reads once, few, many or a size class.

d_gene: -; v_gene: TRBV18; j_gene: TRBJ1-4; abundance: few; CDR3nt: TGTGCCAGCTCACCAAATACCGCACGAGAAAAACTGTTTTTT; CDR3aa: CASSPNTAREKLFF
d_gene: TRBD1; v_gene: TRBV6-2/TRBV6-3; j_gene: TRBJ1-6; abundance: -; CDR3nt: TGTGCCAGCAGTCCCGGGACAGTGCACCTTAATTCACCCCTCCACTTT; CDR3aa: CASSPGTVHLNSPLHF
d_gene: -; v_gene: TRBV7-9; j_gene: TRBJ2-1; abundance: -; CDR3nt: TGTGCCAGCAGCTTAGGTCGGCAGAGCTCCTACAATGAGCAGTTCTTC; CDR3aa: CASSLGRQSSYNEQFF
d_gene: TRBD1; v_gene: TRBV7-8; j_gene: TRBJ2-5; abundance: -; CDR3nt: TGTGCCAGCAGTAGGACAGGGCATACAGGGGCCCAGTACTTC; CDR3aa: CASSRTGHTGAQYF
d_gene: TRBD2; v_gene: TRBV7-2; j_gene: TRBJ2-7; abundance: -; CDR3nt: TGTGCCAGCAGCCAAAGCGGGGGCCTCTACGAGCAGTACTTC; CDR3aa: CASSQSGGLYEQYF
d_gene: -; v_gene: TRBV5-4; j_gene: TRBJ2-7; abundance: -; CDR3nt: TGTGCCAGCAGCTTGGGGCAGGACGAATACGAGCAGTACTTC; CDR3aa: CASSLGQDEYEQYF
d_gene: TRBD2; v_gene: TRBV7-7; j_gene: TRBJ2-5; abundance: -; CDR3nt: TGTGCTAGCAGTTTAACTTTTGGGAGGGAAGAGACCCAGTACTTC; CDR3aa: CASSLTFGREETQYF
d_gene: -; v_gene: TRBV5-6; j_gene: TRBJ2-7; abundance: -; CDR3nt: TGTGCCAGCAGCTTTGGGGGGGCGGCCTACGAGCAGTACTTC; CDR3aa: CASSFGGAAYEQYF
d_gene: -; v_gene: TRBV27; j_gene: TRBJ2-1; abundance: -; CDR3nt: TGTGCCAGCAGTTTGGAACCCTACAATGAGCAGTTCTTC; CDR3aa: CASSLEPYNEQFF
d_gene: -; v_gene: TRBV18; j_gene: TRBJ2-1; abundance: few; CDR3nt: TGTGCCAGCTGGGATTTGTACAATGAGCAGTTCTTC; CDR3aa: CASWDLYNEQFF
d_gene: -; v_gene: TRBV5-4; j_gene: TRBJ2-7; abundance: -; CDR3nt: TGTGCCAGCAGCTTAGCCGGATCTCCCTACGAGCAGTACTTC; CDR3aa: CASSLAGSPYEQYF
d_gene: -; v_gene: TRBV2; j_gene: TRBJ2-1; abundance: -; CDR3nt: TGTGCCAGCATCGGACTACGTAACTACAATGAGCAGTTCTTC; CDR3aa: CASIGLRNYNEQFF
d_gene: -; v_gene: TRBV30; j_gene: TRBJ1-2; abundance: few; CDR3nt: TGTGCCTGCGAGATGCGGGGCTACACCTTC; CDR3aa: CACEMRGYTF
d_gene: TRBD2; v_gene: TRBV7-2; j_gene: TRBJ2-1; abundance: -; CDR3nt: TGTGCCAGCAGCTTTATTGGGGACTACACCTACAATGAGCAGTTCTTC; CDR3aa: CASSFIGDYTYNEQFF
d_gene: -; v_gene: TRBV7-2; j_gene: TRBJ2-7; abundance: -; CDR3nt: TGTGCCAGCAGCTTAGCGGAGGAGCAGTACTTC; CDR3aa: CASSLAEEQYF
d_gene: -; v_gene: TRBV3-1/TRBV3-2; j_gene: TRBJ1-2; abundance: -; CDR3nt: TGTGCCAGCAGCCCCTGGGGAGAGGGCTTTAACTATGGCTACACCTTC; CDR3aa: CASSPWGEGFNYGYTF
d_gene: -; v_gene: TRBV4-2; j_gene: TRBJ1-1; abundance: -; CDR3nt: TGTGCCAGCAGCCAACCTCGGGGCTCGAACACTGAAGCTTTCTTT; CDR3aa: CASSQPRGSNTEAFF
d_gene: TRBD1; v_gene: TRBV28; j_gene: TRBJ1-6; abundance: -; CDR3nt: TGTGCCAGCAGCCAACAGGGGAGAAATTCACCCCTCCACTTT; CDR3aa: CASSQQGRNSPLHF
d_gene: -; v_gene: TRBV5-1; j_gene: TRBJ2-3; abundance: -; CDR3nt: TGCGCCACCCGACAGGAGAGGGATTCAGATACGCAGTATTTT; CDR3aa: CATRQERDSDTQYF
d_gene: TRBD1; v_gene: TRBV5-5; j_gene: TRBJ1-1; abundance: -; CDR3nt: TGTGCCAGCAGCCTGGGGACAGGGTACACTGAAGCTTTCTTT; CDR3aa: CASSLGTGYTEAFF
d_gene: -; v_gene: TRBV7-9; j_gene: TRBJ1-1; abundance: -; CDR3nt: TGTGCCAGCAGCTCCCTTGGGGCTGAAGCTTTCTTT; CDR3aa: CASSSLGAEAFF
d_gene: -; v_gene: TRBV27; j_gene: TRBJ1-1; abundance: once; CDR3nt: TGTGCCAGCACCTCGTTCGAGAACACTGAAGCTTTCTTT; CDR3aa: CASTSFENTEAFF
d_gene: -; v_gene: TRBV3-1/TRBV3-2; j_gene: TRBJ2-7; abundance: -; CDR3nt: TGTGCCAGCAGCCCCCTGGAGGGGAGCTCCTACGAGCAGTACTTC; CDR3aa: CASSPLEGSSYEQYF
d_gene: -; v_gene: TRBV4-1; j_gene: TRBJ1-1; abundance: -; CDR3nt: TGCGCCAGCAGCCAAGGGGGTTTAGCCATTACAGGGTCCACTGAAGCTTTCTTT; CDR3aa: CASSQGGLAITGSTEAFF
d_gene: -; v_gene: TRBV5-1; j_gene: TRBJ2-1; abundance: -; CDR3nt: TGCGCCAGCAGCTTGGGGGGACCCAATGAGCAGTTCTTC; CDR3aa: CASSLGGPNEQFF
d_gene: TRBD1; v_gene: TRBV3-1/TRBV3-2; j_gene: TRBJ1-2; abundance: -; CDR3nt: TGTGCCAGCAGCCAAGATTTAACAGGGGACTATGGCTACACCTTC; CDR3aa: CASSQDLTGDYGYTF
d_gene: -; v_gene: TRBV15; j_gene: TRBJ1-5; abundance: once; CDR3nt: TGTGCCACCAGCAGAGATCGGTCAGGGAGTCAGCCCCAGCATTTT; CDR3aa: CATSRDRSGSQPQHF
d_gene: -; v_gene: TRBV29-1; j_gene: TRBJ1-1; abundance: -; CDR3nt: TGCAGCGTTGAAGAGGGAGCGAGAGCTTTCTTT; CDR3aa: CSVEEGARAFF
d_gene: -; v_gene: TRBV11-1; j_gene: TRBJ2-7; abundance: -; CDR3nt: TGTGCCAGCAGCCTGACAGCCAAAACGGGCTACGAGCAGTACTTC; CDR3aa: CASSLTAKTGYEQYF
d_gene: -; v_gene: TRBV27; j_gene: TRBJ1-1; abundance: once; CDR3nt: TGTGCCACCCGAGAGGGGAAAGGGGGGTGGACTGAAGCTTTCTTT; CDR3aa: CATREGKGGWTEAFF
d_gene: -; v_gene: TRBV2; j_gene: TRBJ2-7; abundance: -; CDR3nt: TGTGCCAGCAGGGGGACCGCGTCCTACGAGCAGTACTTC; CDR3aa: CASRGTASYEQYF
d_gene: -; v_gene: TRBV7-2; j_gene: TRBJ2-5; abundance: once; CDR3nt: TGTGCCAGCAGCTTCTCGGATAGAAAGACCCAGTACTTC; CDR3aa: CASSFSDRKTQYF
d_gene: -; v_gene: TRBV7-9; j_gene: TRBJ2-2; abundance: once; CDR3nt: TGTGCCAGCAGCGACCCAGTAGGGGGAGCGGACACCGGGGAGCTGTTTTTT; CDR3aa: CASSDPVGGADTGELFF
d_gene: -; v_gene: TRBV6-4; j_gene: TRBJ1-2; abundance: -; CDR3nt: TGTGCCAGCAGTTTCGGGACCCGGGGCTACACCTTC; CDR3aa: CASSFGTRGYTF
d_gene: -; v_gene: TRBV27; j_gene: TRBJ1-1; abundance: -; CDR3nt: TGTGCCAGCAGTTTATTTGTGGAAAACACTGAAGCTTTCTTT; CDR3aa: CASSLFVENTEAFF
d_gene: -; v_gene: TRBV5-4; j_gene: TRBJ1-1; abundance: once; CDR3nt: TGTGCCAGCAGCTCGCGCCGGTTGAACACTGAAGCTTTCTTT; CDR3aa: CASSSRRLNTEAFF
d_gene: -; v_gene: TRBV9; j_gene: TRBJ2-3; abundance: -; CDR3nt: TGTGCCAGCGGCTTCACGGGAAACACAGATACGCAGTATTTT; CDR3aa: CASGFTGNTDTQYF
d_gene: -; v_gene: TRBV7-9; j_gene: TRBJ2-1; abundance: -; CDR3nt: TGTGCCAGCAGCCCGACAGGAAACAATGAGCAGTTCTTC; CDR3aa: CASSPTGNNEQFF
d_gene: TRBD1; v_gene: TRBV11-3; j_gene: TRBJ2-2; abundance: -; CDR3nt: TGTGCCAGCAGCTTAGCCGGACAGGGACCCGGGGAGCTGTTTTTT; CDR3aa: CASSLAGQGPGELFF
d_gene: -; v_gene: TRBV19; j_gene: TRBJ1-2; abundance: -; CDR3nt: TGTGCCAGTAGTATCCTCAGGGGAAGCTACTATGGCTACACCTTC; CDR3aa: CASSILRGSYYGYTF
d_gene: TRBD1; v_gene: TRBV10-2; j_gene: TRBJ1-2; abundance: -; CDR3nt: TGCGCCAGCAGACCAGGACAGGTTCGTGATGGCTACACCTTC; CDR3aa: CASRPGQVRDGYTF
d_gene: -; v_gene: TRBV30; j_gene: TRBJ1-1; abundance: once; CDR3nt: TGTGCCTGGAGTGTACCGGTGGTTGTCATGAACACTGAAGCTTTCTTT; CDR3aa: CAWSVPVVVMNTEAFF
d_gene: -; v_gene: TRBV5-3; j_gene: TRBJ2-1; abundance: -; CDR3nt: TGTGCCAGAAGCTTGGACGAGCAGTTCTTC; CDR3aa: CARSLDEQFF
d_gene: TRBD2; v_gene: TRBV27; j_gene: TRBJ2-3; abundance: -; CDR3nt: TGTGCCAGCAGTTTACCGGGACTAGCGGGGGGAAGCACAGATACGCAGTATTTT; CDR3aa: CASSLPGLAGGSTDTQYF
d_gene: -; v_gene: TRBV29-1; j_gene: TRBJ2-7; abundance: -; CDR3nt: TGCAGCGTGCAGGAGGGCACGATATACTACGAGCAGTACTTC; CDR3aa: CSVQEGTIYYEQYF
d_gene: -; v_gene: TRBV4-3; j_gene: TRBJ1-3; abundance: -; CDR3nt: TGCGCCAGCAGCCCCCAAGGGGGGGCAAACACCATATATTTT; CDR3aa: CASSPQGGANTIYF
d_gene: -; v_gene: TRBV10-3; j_gene: TRBJ2-7; abundance: -; CDR3nt: TGTGCCATCAGTGAGACCCGTGCGGCGGGGGAGCAGTACTTC; CDR3aa: CAISETRAAGEQYF
d_gene: -; v_gene: TRBV6-2/TRBV6-3; j_gene: TRBJ2-7; abundance: -; CDR3nt: TGTGCCAGCAGTTACGGCGGTGGTTCTAGCGAGCAGTACTTC; CDR3aa: CASSYGGGSSEQYF
d_gene: TRBD1; v_gene: TRBV27; j_gene: TRBJ2-5; abundance: -; CDR3nt: TGTGCCAGCAGAGGACAGGGGGAAGAGACCCAGTACTTC; CDR3aa: CASRGQGEETQYF
d_gene: -; v_gene: TRBV12-5; j_gene: TRBJ2-2; abundance: -; CDR3nt: TGTGCTAGTGGGCGAGACAGTTTCGGGGAGCTGTTTTTT; CDR3aa: CASGRDSFGELFF
d_gene: TRBD1; v_gene: TRBV27; j_gene: TRBJ2-7; abundance: -; CDR3nt: TGTGCCAGCAGTTCCAACAGGGGTAGGACCTACGAGCAGTACTTC; CDR3aa: CASSSNRGRTYEQYF
d_gene: TRBD2; v_gene: TRBV7-2; j_gene: TRBJ2-5; abundance: once; CDR3nt: TGTGCCAGCAGCCCTAGCGGGGGAGGTTGGAAGACCCAGTACTTC; CDR3aa: CASSPSGGGWKTQYF
d_gene: TRBD1; v_gene: TRBV9; j_gene: TRBJ2-7; abundance: few; CDR3nt: TGTGCCAGCAGCGTAGGGACAGGAGTTTTCTCCTACGAGCAGTACTTC; CDR3aa: CASSVGTGVFSYEQYF